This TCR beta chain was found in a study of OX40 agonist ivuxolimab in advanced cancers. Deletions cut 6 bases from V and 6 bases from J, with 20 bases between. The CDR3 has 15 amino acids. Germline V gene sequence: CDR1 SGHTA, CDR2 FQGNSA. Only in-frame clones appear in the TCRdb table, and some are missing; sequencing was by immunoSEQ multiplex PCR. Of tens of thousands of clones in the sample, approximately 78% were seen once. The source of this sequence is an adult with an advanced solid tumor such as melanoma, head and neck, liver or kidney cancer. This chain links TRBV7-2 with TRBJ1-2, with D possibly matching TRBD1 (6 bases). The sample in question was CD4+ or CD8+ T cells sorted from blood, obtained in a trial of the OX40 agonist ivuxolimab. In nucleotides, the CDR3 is TGTGCCAGCAGTTCACCGACCGGGACAAGGCATGGCTACACCTTC. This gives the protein CASSSPTGTRHGYTF.